This is a list of T cell receptor beta chains from one sample in a study of T-cell memory formation after mild COVID-19. From the 5' RACE reads, TCRdb called clonotypes with MiXCR, one entry per CDR3 protein. The top ten clones hold around 11% of a sample with 450,000 to 700,000 distinct CDR3 sequences, roughly 17% of them seen once. Specimen: PBMCs or a T cell subset sorted from them (not recorded which). Source of these receptors: an adult woman who had mild COVID-19 (a few samples of this study predate the infection). Cell type and time point are not known. Both conserved end residues are part of each CDR3. Fields, in order: J gene, clone size, D gene, CDR3 length, V gene, CDR3 protein, CDR3 DNA. D genes are given only for firm matches. Clone size is stated in some rows and not others, as once, few, many or a class when expanded.

j_call: TRBJ2-4; clone_size: .; d_call: TRBD2; cdr3_length: 15; v_call: TRBV4-1; cdr3_aa: CASSQEGLAGGYQYF; cdr3_nt: TGCGCCAGCAGCCAAGAGGGACTAGCGGGGGGGTATCAGTACTTC
j_call: TRBJ2-3; clone_size: .; d_call: .; cdr3_length: 15; v_call: TRBV12-3/TRBV12-4; cdr3_aa: CASSTRGSSTDTQYF; cdr3_nt: TGTGCCAGCAGTACAAGGGGATCTAGCACAGATACGCAGTATTTT
j_call: TRBJ2-2; clone_size: .; d_call: TRBD2; cdr3_length: 15; v_call: TRBV9; cdr3_aa: CASSTLAGGGGELFF; cdr3_nt: TGTGCCAGCAGCACTCTAGCGGGAGGAGGAGGGGAGCTGTTTTTT
j_call: TRBJ2-1; clone_size: many; d_call: .; cdr3_length: 13; v_call: TRBV6-5; cdr3_aa: CASRRTTYNEQFF; cdr3_nt: TGTGCCAGCCGAAGGACAACCTACAATGAGCAGTTCTTC
j_call: TRBJ2-7; clone_size: .; d_call: TRBD2; cdr3_length: 14; v_call: TRBV29-1; cdr3_aa: CSVEERGFPYEQYF; cdr3_nt: TGCAGCGTGGAGGAGCGGGGGTTCCCCTACGAGCAGTACTTC
j_call: TRBJ2-2; clone_size: .; d_call: TRBD2; cdr3_length: 18; v_call: TRBV3-1; cdr3_aa: CASSQDRLAGLNTGELFF; cdr3_nt: TGTGCCAGCAGCCAAGATAGACTAGCGGGGTTGAACACCGGGGAGCTGTTTTTT
j_call: TRBJ2-7; clone_size: .; d_call: .; cdr3_length: 15; v_call: TRBV6-5; cdr3_aa: CASSPRRDFPYEQYF; cdr3_nt: TGTGCCAGCAGCCCACGCCGGGATTTCCCCTACGAGCAGTACTTC
j_call: TRBJ2-7; clone_size: few; d_call: .; cdr3_length: 13; v_call: TRBV19; cdr3_aa: CASSIATAYEQYF; cdr3_nt: TGTGCCAGTAGTATAGCAACTGCCTACGAGCAGTACTTC
j_call: TRBJ1-4; clone_size: .; d_call: TRBD1; cdr3_length: 13; v_call: TRBV19; cdr3_aa: CASSKGQGEKLFF; cdr3_nt: TGTGCCAGTAGTAAAGGACAGGGTGAAAAACTGTTTTTT
j_call: TRBJ2-3; clone_size: few; d_call: TRBD2; cdr3_length: 19; v_call: TRBV12-3/TRBV12-4; cdr3_aa: CASRLGTSGSLEVRDTQYF; cdr3_nt: TGTGCCAGCAGACTCGGGACTAGCGGGAGCTTGGAAGTCAGAGATACGCAGTATTTT
j_call: TRBJ2-4; clone_size: .; d_call: TRBD1; cdr3_length: 16; v_call: TRBV5-1; cdr3_aa: CASSLWGRDSKNIQYF; cdr3_nt: TGCGCCAGCAGCTTGTGGGGCCGGGACAGCAAAAACATTCAGTACTTC
j_call: TRBJ1-2; clone_size: few; d_call: .; cdr3_length: 13; v_call: TRBV5-6; cdr3_aa: CASSLSGVDGYTF; cdr3_nt: TGTGCCAGCAGCTTGTCTGGCGTGGATGGCTACACCTTC
j_call: TRBJ2-1; clone_size: .; d_call: TRBD2; cdr3_length: 16; v_call: TRBV29-1; cdr3_aa: CSVATGGTSGYNEQFF; cdr3_nt: TGCAGCGTAGCCACGGGGGGGACTAGCGGCTACAATGAGCAGTTCTTC
j_call: TRBJ2-1; clone_size: few; d_call: TRBD2; cdr3_length: 18; v_call: TRBV18; cdr3_aa: CASSPAGLAGGHYNEQFF; cdr3_nt: TGTGCCAGCTCACCAGCCGGACTAGCGGGGGGGCACTACAATGAGCAGTTCTTC
j_call: TRBJ2-2; clone_size: .; d_call: .; cdr3_length: 16; v_call: TRBV14; cdr3_aa: CASSQVRVTNTGELFF; cdr3_nt: TGTGCCAGCAGCCAAGTTCGGGTAACGAACACCGGGGAGCTGTTTTTT
j_call: TRBJ2-2; clone_size: few; d_call: .; cdr3_length: 14; v_call: TRBV9; cdr3_aa: CASGNRENTGELFF; cdr3_nt: TGTGCCAGCGGGAACAGGGAGAACACCGGGGAGCTGTTTTTT
j_call: TRBJ2-1; clone_size: few; d_call: .; cdr3_length: 12; v_call: TRBV5-4; cdr3_aa: CASSSGSDEQFF; cdr3_nt: TGTGCCAGCAGCTCAGGGTCCGATGAGCAGTTCTTC
j_call: TRBJ1-6; clone_size: .; d_call: TRBD1; cdr3_length: 16; v_call: TRBV10-3; cdr3_aa: CAISESPGQNNSPLHF; cdr3_nt: TGTGCCATCAGTGAGTCCCCGGGACAGAATAATTCACCCCTCCACTTT
j_call: TRBJ2-1; clone_size: few; d_call: TRBD2; cdr3_length: 15; v_call: TRBV7-9; cdr3_aa: CASSLPSGLYNEQFF; cdr3_nt: TGTGCCAGCAGCTTGCCTAGCGGACTCTACAATGAGCAGTTCTTC
j_call: TRBJ2-2; clone_size: few; d_call: .; cdr3_length: 17; v_call: TRBV7-3; cdr3_aa: CASSLTTGGFGTGELFF; cdr3_nt: TGTGCCAGCAGCTTAACCACGGGGGGCTTCGGCACCGGGGAGCTGTTTTTT
j_call: TRBJ2-7; clone_size: .; d_call: TRBD2; cdr3_length: 17; v_call: TRBV7-9; cdr3_aa: CASSEPLGLAGSYEQYF; cdr3_nt: TGTGCCAGCAGCGAGCCCCTTGGACTAGCGGGCTCCTACGAGCAGTACTTC
j_call: TRBJ2-7; clone_size: .; d_call: TRBD1; cdr3_length: 15; v_call: TRBV5-1; cdr3_aa: CASSWGDRGVNEQYF; cdr3_nt: TGCGCCAGCAGCTGGGGGGACAGGGGAGTAAACGAGCAGTACTTC
j_call: TRBJ2-7; clone_size: few; d_call: .; cdr3_length: 13; v_call: TRBV15; cdr3_aa: CATSRYPGDEQYF; cdr3_nt: TGTGCCACCAGCAGATACCCAGGGGACGAGCAGTACTTC
j_call: TRBJ2-5; clone_size: .; d_call: TRBD2; cdr3_length: 11; v_call: TRBV12-3/TRBV12-4; cdr3_aa: CASASGVTQYF; cdr3_nt: TGTGCCAGCGCAAGCGGGGTGACCCAGTACTTC
j_call: TRBJ2-7; clone_size: many; d_call: TRBD2; cdr3_length: 15; v_call: TRBV11-2; cdr3_aa: CASSRTSGKLYEQYF; cdr3_nt: TGTGCCAGCAGCCGGACTAGCGGGAAGTTGTACGAGCAGTACTTC
j_call: TRBJ2-7; clone_size: .; d_call: .; cdr3_length: 12; v_call: TRBV3-1; cdr3_aa: CASSQRQYEQYF; cdr3_nt: TGTGCCAGCAGCCAAAGACAGTACGAGCAGTACTTC
j_call: TRBJ2-7; clone_size: .; d_call: .; cdr3_length: 14; v_call: TRBV4-2; cdr3_aa: CASSPRGTAYEQYF; cdr3_nt: TGTGCCAGCAGCCCTCGAGGAACCGCCTACGAGCAGTACTTC
j_call: TRBJ2-3; clone_size: .; d_call: .; cdr3_length: 12; v_call: TRBV3-1; cdr3_aa: CASAQGGYTQYF; cdr3_nt: TGTGCCAGCGCACAAGGCGGGTATACGCAGTATTTT
j_call: TRBJ1-2; clone_size: .; d_call: .; cdr3_length: 15; v_call: TRBV19; cdr3_aa: CASSIGSSTEYGYTF; cdr3_nt: TGTGCCAGTAGTATAGGCTCAAGTACGGAGTATGGCTACACCTTC
j_call: TRBJ1-5; clone_size: .; d_call: .; cdr3_length: 12; v_call: TRBV19; cdr3_aa: CASSADNQPQHF; cdr3_nt: TGTGCCAGTAGTGCAGATAATCAGCCCCAGCATTTT
j_call: TRBJ2-1; clone_size: .; d_call: TRBD2; cdr3_length: 18; v_call: TRBV6-6; cdr3_aa: CASSYPGTGSGGWNEQFF; cdr3_nt: TGTGCCAGCAGTTACCCCGGGACGGGTAGCGGGGGGTGGAATGAGCAGTTCTTC
j_call: TRBJ1-1; clone_size: .; d_call: .; cdr3_length: 12; v_call: TRBV2; cdr3_aa: CASTAEHTEAFF; cdr3_nt: TGTGCCAGCACCGCCGAACACACTGAAGCTTTCTTT
j_call: TRBJ2-1; clone_size: few; d_call: .; cdr3_length: 14; v_call: TRBV9; cdr3_aa: CASSVLGGPSEQFF; cdr3_nt: TGTGCCAGCAGCGTACTGGGGGGGCCGAGTGAGCAGTTCTTC
j_call: TRBJ1-5; clone_size: many; d_call: TRBD1; cdr3_length: 13; v_call: TRBV7-9; cdr3_aa: CASSLTGDQPQHF; cdr3_nt: TGTGCCAGCAGCTTAACAGGGGATCAGCCCCAGCATTTT
j_call: TRBJ2-3; clone_size: .; d_call: .; cdr3_length: 16; v_call: TRBV7-3; cdr3_aa: CASSSQSSFTLDTQYF; cdr3_nt: TGTGCCAGCAGCTCCCAATCTAGCTTCACCCTAGATACGCAGTATTTT
j_call: TRBJ2-2; clone_size: few; d_call: TRBD2; cdr3_length: 17; v_call: TRBV12-3/TRBV12-4; cdr3_aa: CASSSSGLAGATGELFF; cdr3_nt: TGTGCCAGCAGCTCCTCCGGGCTAGCGGGGGCCACCGGGGAGCTGTTTTTT
j_call: TRBJ2-5; clone_size: .; d_call: .; cdr3_length: 15; v_call: TRBV7-8; cdr3_aa: CASSSSRWQVETQYF; cdr3_nt: TGTGCCAGCAGCTCATCGAGATGGCAGGTCGAGACCCAGTACTTC
j_call: TRBJ1-5; clone_size: .; d_call: .; cdr3_length: 16; v_call: TRBV18; cdr3_aa: CASSPQDIHSNQPQHF; cdr3_nt: TGTGCCAGCTCACCACAGGACATACATAGCAATCAGCCCCAGCATTTT
j_call: TRBJ2-7; clone_size: .; d_call: TRBD2; cdr3_length: 14; v_call: TRBV20-1; cdr3_aa: CSAARAGISYEQYF; cdr3_nt: TGCAGTGCCGCCCGAGCGGGGATCTCCTACGAGCAGTACTTC
j_call: TRBJ2-7; clone_size: few; d_call: .; cdr3_length: 15; v_call: TRBV5-6; cdr3_aa: CASSLAGQIYYEQYF; cdr3_nt: TGTGCCAGCAGCTTGGCCGGACAGATATACTACGAGCAGTACTTC
j_call: TRBJ2-2; clone_size: .; d_call: .; cdr3_length: 16; v_call: TRBV9; cdr3_aa: CASSVGSAANTGELFF; cdr3_nt: TGTGCCAGCAGCGTAGGCTCGGCGGCGAACACCGGGGAGCTGTTTTTT
j_call: TRBJ2-2; clone_size: .; d_call: TRBD2; cdr3_length: 19; v_call: TRBV4-2; cdr3_aa: CASSRRLAGGSGDTGELFF; cdr3_nt: TGTGCCAGCAGCCGCCGACTAGCGGGGGGCTCGGGGGACACCGGGGAGCTGTTTTTT
j_call: TRBJ2-5; clone_size: .; d_call: .; cdr3_length: 14; v_call: TRBV6-5; cdr3_aa: CASSYSQPQETQYF; cdr3_nt: TGTGCCAGCAGTTACAGCCAGCCCCAAGAGACCCAGTACTTC